This TCR beta chain was recovered during a study of T cell repertoires in cytomegalovirus infection. Study context: Both CMV infection and a matching HLA type were indicated by public TCR beta signatures.

TCRdb independently ran MiXCR on the reads; one entry per CDR3 protein. The sample lists roughly 350,000 distinct CDR3 sequences, about 34% occurring once. Study-level findings and limits: In two of eight donors, the top clonotype was HLA-C-restricted CMV-specific.

Concerning this clonotype itself: Its matching antigen is unknown.

This CDR3 has 11 residues. V lost 8 bases and J lost 6, with 7 bases in between. Per the germline V gene, CDR1 is MNHNY and CDR2 is SVGAGI (reference sequence). The chain is built from TRBV6-6 and TRBJ2-2; D is unclear. The sequence came from a human donor in good health (CMV status not recorded). Some clones in this sample may be carry-over from other donors' samples. Here the sequenced sample was cultured PBMCs, taken from culture after CMV antigen stimulation. Here the CDR3 DNA reads TGTGCCAGCTTTTGGGCCGGGGAGCTGTTTTTT. It codes for CASFWAGELFF.